This T cell receptor (beta chain) stems from a study of T cell repertoires in cytomegalovirus infection. Study overall: Selection of CMV epitopes for the study included recently identified HLA-C-restricted and well-studied HLA-B-restricted ones. Indicated by public TCR beta signatures were CMV infection and matching HLA type. General study findings and limits: Using cumulative public TCR beta family frequency, the authors identified those who carried CMV together with the relevant HLA. Dominating the ex vivo response were TCR beta clonotypes that were CMV-specific and HLA-C-restricted.

TCRdb re-called the reads through MiXCR, storing one row per CDR3 protein. The sample consists of approximately 30,000 distinct CDR3 sequences, 19% of them appearing once. This clonotype appeared a few times. No antigen is known for it. Germline loops: CDR1 MNHEY, CDR2 SMNVEV (reference sequence). This CDR3 contains 17 residues. V was cut by 4 bases and J by 4 bases, with 22 bases left in between. This rearrangement joins TRBV27 to TRBJ1-2; a possible D gene is TRBD1 (5 bases). Here the sequenced sample was CD8+ T cells from cultured PBMCs, taken from culture after CMV antigen stimulation. The sequence was collected from a human donor in good health (CMV status not recorded). Some clones in this sample may be carry-over from other donors' samples. For the CDR3, the DNA is TGTGCCAGCAGTTCATACCCAGAGACAGATGCTCCCTATGGCTACACCTTC. Translation gives CASSSYPETDAPYGYTF.